Below, 2 T cell receptor beta chains from the same sample are listed, as sequenced in a study of graft-versus-host responses after intestinal transplantation. Here immunoSEQ multiplex PCR was the method, and the copy in TCRdb shows in-frame clones only, minus some. Altogether 20,000 to 25,000 clones are present, about 39% being singletons, with the ten largest covering more than 0.55%. Material: alloreactive CD4+ T cells from a mixed lymphocyte reaction culture, obtained before intestinal transplant. Stated subset: CFSE-low proliferating T cells sorted from roughly six-day pre-transplant mixed lymphocyte reaction (GvH or HvG direction). The receptors originated from a human patient who received an intestinal transplant.

This clone showed up just a few times. The CDR3 nucleotides are TGTGCCAGCAGACGGACTAGCTCTACAGATACGCAGTATTTT. As protein: CASRRTSSTDTQYF. This chain joins TRBV28 and TRBJ2-3; TRBD2 matches at 8 bases. Germline CDR1 MDHEN, CDR2 SYDVKM. V lost 6 bases and J lost 3; bases outside the gene matches: 5. The CDR3 totals 14 residues.

Within the sample, this clone is medium-sized (0.01 to 0.1%). The V and J genes are TRBV2 and TRBJ1-4, with D possibly matching TRBD1 (6 bases). Germline V gene sequence: CDR1 SNHLY, CDR2 FYNNEI. Trimming removed 6 bases at V and 14 bases at J, with 16 bases between. The length of the CDR3 is 12 residues. The CDR3 loop reads CASRGYRVPLFF. The CDR3 nucleotides are TGTGCCAGCAGGGGGTACAGGGTCCCTCTGTTTTTT.